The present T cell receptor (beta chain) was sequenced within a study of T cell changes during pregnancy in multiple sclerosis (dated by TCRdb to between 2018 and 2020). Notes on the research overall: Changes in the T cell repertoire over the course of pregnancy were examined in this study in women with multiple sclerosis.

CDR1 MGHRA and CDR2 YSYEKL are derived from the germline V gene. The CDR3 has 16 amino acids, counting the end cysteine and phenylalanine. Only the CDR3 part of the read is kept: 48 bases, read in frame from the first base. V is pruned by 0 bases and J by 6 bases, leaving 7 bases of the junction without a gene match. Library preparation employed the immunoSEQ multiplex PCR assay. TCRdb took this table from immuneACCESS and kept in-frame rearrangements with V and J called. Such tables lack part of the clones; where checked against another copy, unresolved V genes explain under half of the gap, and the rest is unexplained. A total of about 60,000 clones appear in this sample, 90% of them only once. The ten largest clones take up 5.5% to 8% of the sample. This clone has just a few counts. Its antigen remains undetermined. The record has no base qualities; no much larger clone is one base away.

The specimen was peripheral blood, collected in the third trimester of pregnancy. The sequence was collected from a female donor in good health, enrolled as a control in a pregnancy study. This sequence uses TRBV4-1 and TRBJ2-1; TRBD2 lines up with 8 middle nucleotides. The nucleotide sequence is TGCGCCAGCAGCCAAGATCAAGGCGGGAGGTCCAATGAGCAGTTCTTC. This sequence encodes CASSQDQGGRSNEQFF.